Below are 23 T cell receptor beta chains sequenced from a single sample in a study of metastatic and nonmetastatic thyroid tumors. With MiXCR, TCRdb called clones anew from the PCR reads. This table holds fewer than 30,000 clones, about a sixth found once. No treatment had been given to any patient before thyroid surgery. Sequenced: blood. These TCRs come from a female donor with papillary thyroid cancer or a benign thyroid nodule (not recorded which). Some clones in this sample may be carry-over from other donors' samples.

In its sample, this clone was seen many times. The genes are TRBV12-3 or TRBV12-4 and TRBJ1-1, with D perhaps matching TRBD1 (5 bases). The V gene lost 5 bases and the J gene lost 3 bases, with 10 bases spanning the gap. The CDR3 runs to 13 residues. The CDR3 spells CASSLSGYTEAFF. The CDR3 DNA follows: TGTGCCAGCAGTCTCTCAGGGTACACTGAAGCTTTCTTT.

This clone was recorded at least ten times. The chain links TRBV2 to TRBJ2-1, with 12 bases matching TRBD2. The ends lost 3 bases at V and 7 bases at J; junction bases unmatched: 7. In germline, CDR1 is SNHLY, CDR2 FYNNEI. This CDR3 region has 16 residues. Here the CDR3 DNA reads TGTGCCAGCAGTGAGGCTAGCGGGGGGGCGAGGAATGAGCAGTTCTTC. Translating gives CASSEASGGARNEQFF.

This clone showed up many times. The chain employs TRBV4-1 and TRBJ1-2; 9 nucleotides match TRBD1. Germline values: CDR1 MGHRA, CDR2 YSYEKL. V was pared by 2 bases and J by 1 base, with 2 bases of the junction left unmatched. The CDR3 has 15 residues. The CDR3 nucleotides read TGCGCCAGCAGCCAAACAGGGGGCGATAACTATGGCTACACCTTC. Amino acid sequence: CASSQTGGDNYGYTF.

This clone was seen ten or more times. The chain is built from TRBV11-2 and TRBJ2-7; D call uncertain. CDR3 size: 11 residues. The germline V gene encodes CDR1 SGHAT and CDR2 FQNNGV. Trimming shortened V by 4 bases and J by 3 bases, and 4 bases separated the two germline ends. The CDR3 sequence: CASSSNYEQYF. CDR3 bases: TGTGCCAGCAGCTCTAACTACGAGCAGTACTTC.

The genes are TRBV15 and TRBJ1-2; 9 bases match TRBD1. J lost 8 bases, V lost 0 bases, and 1 base had no gene match. Germline V lookup: CDR1 LNHNV, CDR2 YYDKDF (reference sequence). The CDR3 has 13 residues. The CDR3 loop is CATSRDGQGGYTF. In nucleotides, the CDR3 is TGTGCCACCAGCAGAGATGGACAGGGGGGCTACACCTTC.

This clone was counted at least ten times. The J gene is TRBJ1-1, the V gene TRBV19, with a weak D call TRBD1 (5 bases). CDR1 is LNHDA, CDR2 SQIVND, per germline (reference sequence). The V gene lost 3 bases and the J gene lost 4 bases, with 12 bases spanning the gap. The CDR3 extends over 14 amino acids. CDR3 in DNA: TGTGCCAGTAGTATTAATCAGGGAAGCACTGAAGCTTTCTTT. Amino acid sequence: CASSINQGSTEAFF.

This clone has a handful of counts. The V call is TRBV5-4, the J call TRBJ2-5, with D unresolved. The CDR3 contains 12 residues. V was trimmed by 1 base and J by 4 bases, leaving 5 bases between them. Germline-derived CDR1 and CDR2 are SGHNT and YYREEE (reference sequence). This CDR3 reads CASSLPGETQYF. CDR3 coding DNA: TGTGCCAGCAGCTTGCCCGGAGAGACCCAGTACTTC.

This clone was found many times. The chain combines TRBV27 with TRBJ2-7, with a possible D match to TRBD2 (6 bases). V was cut by 4 bases and J by 8 bases, with 9 bases left in between. CDR3 size: 11 residues. Per germline, CDR1 MNHEY and CDR2 SMNVEV (reference sequence). The CDR3 spells CASSSEGQQYF. The CDR3 nucleotides are TGTGCCAGCAGTTCGGAGGGTCAGCAGTACTTC.

The genes are TRBV6-4 and TRBJ2-1; TRBD2 might be the D (6 bases). The CDR3 sequence is 15 residues long. Germline V gives CDR1 MRHNA, CDR2 SNTAGT. V was pared by 5 bases and J by 2 bases, with 13 bases between. CDR3 in amino acids: CASSRDGSPYNEQFF. In DNA form, the CDR3 reads TGTGCCAGCAGTCGGGACGGGAGCCCCTACAATGAGCAGTTCTTC.

This clone has just a few counts. The gene calls are TRBV19 and TRBJ2-1, with D maybe TRBD1 (6 bases). Germline-derived CDR1 and CDR2 are LNHDA and SQIVND (reference sequence). The CDR3 extends over 13 amino acids. The V end lost 10 bases, the J end lost 7 bases, and 17 bases lay between the germline ends. In DNA, the CDR3 is TGTGCCAATAGGCAGGACGGGACAAATGAGCAGTTCTTC. The encoded protein is CANRQDGTNEQFF.

This clone was recorded many times. The V and J genes are TRBV7-9 and TRBJ2-4; D is possibly TRBD1 (5 bases). The CDR3 loop spans 15 amino acids. Germline assignment: CDR1 SEHNR and CDR2 FQNEAQ (reference sequence). V shed 5 bases and J shed 0 bases, with 11 bases lying between them. CDR3 sequence: CASSQGRIAKNIQYF. DNA of the CDR3: TGTGCCAGCAGCCAGGGCCGTATAGCCAAAAACATTCAGTACTTC. The whole variable domain, filled in from reference TRBV7-9 and TRBJ2-4, reads DTGVSQNPRHKITKRGQNVTFRCDPISEHNRLYWYRQTLGQGPEFLTYFQNEAQLEKSRLLSDRFSAERPKGSFSTLEIQRTEQGDSAMYLCASSQGRIAKNIQYFGAGTRLSVL.

This clone was picked up many times. This chain links TRBV11-2 with TRBJ2-1; the D gene is possibly TRBD2 (5 bases). Trimming took off 4 bases at V and 7 bases at J, with 14 bases between the two ends. Germline CDR1 SGHAT, CDR2 FQNNGV. The CDR3 is 14 residues long. CDR3 in amino acids: CASSSSSTANEQFF. CDR3 nucleotide sequence: TGTGCCAGCAGCTCCTCTAGCACCGCGAATGAGCAGTTCTTC.

The V gene is TRBV7-2, the J gene TRBJ1-6; no firm D call. The CDR3 totals 15 residues. Germline V gene lookup returns CDR1 SGHTA and CDR2 FQGNSA. V lost 3 bases, J lost 16 bases, and 22 bases lay in between. The CDR3 is CASSFRGKGNSQLHF. CDR3 in DNA: TGTGCCAGCAGCTTTCGGGGAAAGGGTAATTCACAACTCCACTTT.

There are many counts of this clone. V is TRBV20-1 and J is TRBJ2-1; D remains unclear. The CDR3 totals 11 residues. In germline, CDR1 is DFQATT, CDR2 SNEGSKA (reference sequence). Trimming pared 0 bases from V and 10 bases from J, leaving 7 bases between. Written as DNA, the CDR3 is TGCAGTGCTAGAGAAGGAGTGGAGCAGTTCTTC. This gives the protein CSAREGVEQFF.

Many counts were recorded for this clone. V usage is TRBV15 and J usage is TRBJ1-1; 7 bases match TRBD1. V was pared by 5 bases and J by 6 bases, with 18 bases of the junction left unmatched. This CDR3 has 17 amino acids. Germline V CDR1 and CDR2: LNHNV, YYDKDF (reference sequence). CDR3 region: CATSGQDSLRLVAEAFF. The CDR3 DNA follows: TGTGCCACCAGCGGACAGGACAGTCTGAGATTAGTCGCTGAAGCTTTCTTT. Combining the CDR3 with reference TRBV15 and TRBJ1-1 gives the whole variable domain DAMVIQNPRYQVTQFGKPVTLSCSQTLNHNVMYWYQQKSSQAPKLLFHYYDKDFNNEADTPDNFQSRRPNTSFCFLDIRSPGLGDTAMYLCATSGQDSLRLVAEAFFGQGTRLTVV.

To note about this clone: One end of the junction is discordant with germline, which a read error may explain. This rearrangement joins TRBV28 to TRBJ1-1; unclear D gene. The germline V gene encodes CDR1 MDHEN and CDR2 SYDVKM. This CDR3 has 14 residues. The CDR3 DNA reads TGCGGCAGCAGTTTGGCTGGGGTGGGGTCTGAAGCTTTCTTT. It specifies CGSSLAGVGSEAFF.

This clone was seen ten or more times. The gene calls are TRBV7-9 and TRBJ1-5; D is perhaps TRBD1 (5 bases). With 2 bases removed from V and 2 bases from J, the gap between germline ends came to 7 bases. The CDR3 contains 14 residues. The germline CDR1 and CDR2 sequences are SEHNR and FQNEAQ (reference sequence). The CDR3 loop is CASSLQGGNQPQHF. The CDR3 DNA reads as TGTGCCAGCAGCTTACAGGGAGGCAATCAGCCCCAGCATTTT. Drawing the rest from reference TRBV7-9 and TRBJ1-5, the complete variable domain is DTGVSQNPRHKITKRGQNVTFRCDPISEHNRLYWYRQTLGQGPEFLTYFQNEAQLEKSRLLSDRFSAERPKGSFSTLEIQRTEQGDSAMYLCASSLQGGNQPQHFGDGTRLSIL.

This clone has at least ten counts. The chain has TRBV25-1 and TRBJ2-5; tentatively, D is TRBD2 (5 bases). The V gene lost 6 bases and the J gene lost 4 bases, with 12 bases spanning the gap. This CDR3 is built from 13 residues. CDR1 is MGHDK, CDR2 SYGVNS, per germline. This CDR3 is CASRGGGGETQYF. The CDR3 nucleotides read TGTGCCAGCAGGGGCGGTGGAGGAGAGACCCAGTACTTC.

The V gene is TRBV19, the J gene TRBJ1-2; TRBD1 is a possible D gene (6 bases). Per the germline V gene, CDR1 is LNHDA and CDR2 is SQIVND (reference sequence). V dropped 3 bases and J dropped 6 bases, with 17 bases sitting between them. This CDR3 spans 15 amino acids. The chain's CDR3 is CASSITGHRGDGYTF. CDR3 bases: TGTGCCAGTAGTATCACAGGGCACAGAGGTGATGGCTACACCTTC.

Points on this clone: Within the sample, other DNA sequences also encode this same CDR3. The chain combines TRBV11-2 with TRBJ1-2, with D possibly matching TRBD1 (6 bases). V was shortened by 2 bases and J by 8 bases, with 21 bases between the two germline ends. Germline V gene sequence: CDR1 SGHAT, CDR2 FQNNGV. There are 16 residues in the CDR3. The CDR3 sequence is CASSLTLVEQGGGYTF. CDR3 bases: TGTGCCAGCAGCTTAACTCTCGTCGAACAGGGAGGGGGCTACACCTTC.

This clone was counted once. This may be a read error: a much more frequent sequence differs by one nucleotide. The chain employs TRBV4-2 and TRBJ2-1; the match to TRBD1 covers 7 bases. CDR3 length: 15 residues. Trimming cost V 4 bases and J 7 bases; bases outside gene matches: 10. CDR1 LGHNA and CDR2 YNFKEQ come from the germline V gene. The CDR3 DNA follows: TGTGCCAGCAGCCTCGGACAGGTTTCATTTAATGAGCAGTTCTTC. This codes for CASSLGQVSFNEQFF.

This clone was seen only a few times. A much larger clone is a single base away; this may be a read error. The J gene is TRBJ2-2, the V gene TRBV11-1; 9 nucleotides agree with TRBD1. There are 15 residues in the CDR3. Germline V lookup: CDR1 SGHAT, CDR2 FQDESV (reference sequence). CDR3 protein: CASSPSDRGTGQLFF. The DNA for the CDR3 is TGTGCCAGCAGCCCCTCGGACAGGGGCACCGGGCAGCTGTTTTTT.

This clone has just a few counts. The junction does not match germline at one end; this may be a read error. The V gene is TRBV28, the J gene TRBJ1-5; D is unclear. CDR1 and CDR2 (germline): MDHEN, SYDVKM. The CDR3 has 13 amino acids. CDR3 sequence (DNA): TGTGCCAGCAGTTTACTAGCGGGTCAGCCCCAGCATTTC. It is translated as CASSLLAGQPQHF.